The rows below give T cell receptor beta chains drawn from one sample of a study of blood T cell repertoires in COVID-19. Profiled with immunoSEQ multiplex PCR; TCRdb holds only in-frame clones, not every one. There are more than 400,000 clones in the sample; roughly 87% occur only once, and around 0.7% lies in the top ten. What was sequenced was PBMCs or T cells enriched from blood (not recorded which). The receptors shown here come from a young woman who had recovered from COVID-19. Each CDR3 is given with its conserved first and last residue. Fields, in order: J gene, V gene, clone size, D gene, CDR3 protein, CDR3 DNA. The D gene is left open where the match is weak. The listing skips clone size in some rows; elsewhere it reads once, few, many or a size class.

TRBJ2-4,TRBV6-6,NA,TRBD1,CASSKGSGTVNIQYF,TGTGCCAGCAGTAAGGGGTCCGGGACAGTGAACATTCAGTACTTC
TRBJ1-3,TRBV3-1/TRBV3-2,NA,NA,CASSQVEGTGNTIYF,TGTGCCAGCAGCCAAGTGGAGGGTACTGGAAACACCATATATTTT
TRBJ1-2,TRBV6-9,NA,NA,CASSYEVRDGYTF,TGTGCCAGCAGTTATGAAGTTCGGGATGGCTACACCTTC
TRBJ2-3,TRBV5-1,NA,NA,CASSPGRDTQYF,TGCGCCAGCAGCCCTGGTCGGGATACGCAGTATTTT
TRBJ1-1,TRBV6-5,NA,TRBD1,CASRTGQGGTEAFF,TGTGCCAGCAGAACCGGACAGGGAGGCACTGAAGCTTTCTTT
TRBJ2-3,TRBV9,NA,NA,CASTLGGGAGDTQYF,TGTGCCAGCACCCTAGGAGGGGGGGCCGGAGATACGCAGTATTTT
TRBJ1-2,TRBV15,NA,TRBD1,CATRPTGGGGYGYTF,TGTGCCACCAGGCCTACAGGGGGCGGTGGCTATGGCTACACCTTC
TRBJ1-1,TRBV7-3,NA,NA,CASSLYAGNTEAFF,TGTGCCAGCAGCTTATACGCGGGGAACACTGAAGCTTTCTTT
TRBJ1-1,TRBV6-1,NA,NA,CASSERQVEVGEAFF,TGTGCCAGCAGTGAACGCCAGGTCGAAGTCGGTGAAGCTTTCTTT
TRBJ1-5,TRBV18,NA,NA,CASSARGGGNQPQHF,TGTGCCAGCTCCGCCAGGGGAGGGGGCAATCAGCCCCAGCATTTT
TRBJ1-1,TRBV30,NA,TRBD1,CAWVGGTGLRDTEAFF,TGTGCCTGGGTGGGGGGGACAGGCTTGAGGGACACTGAAGCTTTCTTT
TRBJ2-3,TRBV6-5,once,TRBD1,CASSYSEGARGDTQYF,TGTGCCAGCAGTTACTCAGAGGGGGCCCGGGGAGATACGCAGTATTTT
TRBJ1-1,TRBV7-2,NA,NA,CASSRHMNTEAFF,TGTGCCAGCAGCCGTCACATGAACACTGAAGCTTTCTTT
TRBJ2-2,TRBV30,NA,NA,CAWSVGQGSNTGELFF,TGTGCCTGGAGTGTAGGGCAGGGCTCGAACACCGGGGAGCTGTTTTTT
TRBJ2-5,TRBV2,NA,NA,CASSSLSSETQYF,TGTGCCAGCAGCTCTCTTTCGTCGGAGACCCAGTACTTC
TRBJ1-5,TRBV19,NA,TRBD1,CASSSGGQGVNQPQHF,TGTGCCAGTAGTTCAGGGGGACAGGGGGTCAATCAGCCCCAGCATTTT
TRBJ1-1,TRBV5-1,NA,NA,CASSLGELNTEAFF,TGCGCCAGCAGCTTGGGGGAGCTGAACACTGAAGCTTTCTTT
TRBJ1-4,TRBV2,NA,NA,CASSARGEKLFF,TGTGCCAGCAGTGCTAGGGGTGAAAAACTGTTTTTT
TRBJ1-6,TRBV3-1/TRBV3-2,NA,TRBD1,CASSRRGDAINSPLHF,TGTGCCAGCAGCCGCAGGGGGGACGCCATTAATTCACCCCTCCACTTT
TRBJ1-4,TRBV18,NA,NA,CASSPFRSRGGLFF,TGTGCCAGCTCACCATTTAGGTCTCGAGGGGGACTGTTTTTT
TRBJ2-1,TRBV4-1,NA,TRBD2,CASSQVGGEGDEQFF,TGCGCCAGCAGCCAAGTTGGAGGGGAGGGCGATGAGCAGTTCTTC
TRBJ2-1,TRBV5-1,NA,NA,CASSLAPGNEQFF,TGCGCCAGCAGCTTGGCCCCCGGGAATGAGCAGTTCTTC
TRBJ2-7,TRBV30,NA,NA,CAWSPTGPEQYF,TGTGCCTGGTCCCCCACAGGGCCCGAGCAGTACTTC
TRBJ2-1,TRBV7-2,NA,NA,CASSLSGFVGEQFF,TGTGCCAGCAGCTTAAGCGGGTTCGTAGGTGAGCAGTTCTTC
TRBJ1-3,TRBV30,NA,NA,CAWSPLGDTSGNTIYF,TGTGCCTGGAGTCCCTTAGGGGATACCTCTGGAAACACCATATATTTT
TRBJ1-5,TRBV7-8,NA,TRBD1,CASSLGQGGSQPQHF,TGTGCCAGCAGCTTAGGACAGGGAGGAAGTCAGCCCCAGCATTTT
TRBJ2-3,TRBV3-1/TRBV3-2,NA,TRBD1,CASSPLQGAGDTQYF,TGTGCCAGCAGTCCTCTACAGGGGGCTGGCGATACGCAGTATTTT
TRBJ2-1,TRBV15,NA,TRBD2,CATSRSTAGERGPLSSYNEQFF,TGTGCCACCAGCAGATCCACGGCGGGGGAGCGGGGGCCCCTATCTAGTTACAATGAGCAGTTCTTC
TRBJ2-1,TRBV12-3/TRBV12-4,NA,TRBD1,CASTLTGWQFF,TGTGCCAGCACCTTGACAGGGTGGCAGTTCTTC
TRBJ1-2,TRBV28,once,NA,CASSWAGDYGYTF,TGTGCCAGCAGTTGGGCGGGTGACTATGGCTACACCTTC
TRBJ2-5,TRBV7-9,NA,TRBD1,CASRRQTGRGETQYF,TGTGCCAGCAGACGACAGACAGGGAGAGGAGAGACCCAGTACTTC
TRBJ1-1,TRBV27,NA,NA,CASSSLTVWSPEAFF,TGTGCCAGCAGTTCTTTGACGGTTTGGAGTCCTGAAGCTTTCTTT
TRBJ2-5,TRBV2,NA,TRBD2,CASSESLPGGETQYF,TGTGCCAGCAGTGAGTCATTACCCGGGGGGGAGACCCAGTACTTC
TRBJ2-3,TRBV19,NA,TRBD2,CASNRGGSADTQYF,TGTGCCAGTAACCGGGGGGGCTCGGCTGATACGCAGTATTTT
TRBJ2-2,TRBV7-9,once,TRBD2,CASSLMRGGDTGELFF,TGTGCCAGCAGCTTAATGCGGGGAGGGGACACCGGGGAGCTGTTTTTT
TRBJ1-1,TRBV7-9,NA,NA,CATNPLGENTEAFF,TGTGCCACCAACCCCCTAGGAGAGAACACTGAAGCTTTCTTT
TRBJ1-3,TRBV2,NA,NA,CASSGEMGNTIYF,TGTGCCAGCAGTGGGGAGATGGGAAACACCATATATTTT
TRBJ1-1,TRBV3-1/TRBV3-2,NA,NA,CASSQVTGEAFF,TGTGCCAGCAGCCAAGTCACAGGGGAAGCTTTCTTT
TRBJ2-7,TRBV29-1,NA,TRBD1,CSVGQGQEPYEQYF,TGCAGCGTTGGACAGGGACAGGAACCCTACGAGCAGTACTTC
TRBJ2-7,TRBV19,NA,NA,CASSMEQGPYEQYF,TGTGCCAGTAGTATGGAGCAGGGTCCCTACGAGCAGTACTTC
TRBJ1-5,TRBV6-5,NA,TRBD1,CAIQGGDFSNQPQHF,TGTGCCATTCAGGGGGGAGATTTTAGCAATCAGCCCCAGCATTTT
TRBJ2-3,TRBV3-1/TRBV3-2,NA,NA,CASSQALPADTQYF,TGTGCCAGCAGCCAAGCCCTCCCCGCAGATACGCAGTATTTT